The rows below give T cell receptor beta chains drawn from one sample of a study of breast tumors, draining lymph nodes, adjacent tissues. TCRdb re-analysed the multiplex PCR reads in MiXCR, keeping a single row per CDR3 protein. The repertoire includes about 24,000 distinct CDR3 sequences, 68% of them detected once, and more than 20% sits in the top ten. Source material: tumor-adjacent breast tissue. The origin of the receptors is a female donor with breast cancer. Some clones in this sample may be carry-over from other donors' samples. The CDR3 runs from the conserved cysteine through the conserved F or W. A D gene is named only where the DNA matches it firmly. Part of the rows lack a size; the others show once, few, many or a class for expanded clones.

clone size | J gene | D gene | V gene | CDR3 protein | CDR3 DNA
. | TRBJ2-7 | . | TRBV20-1 | CSASLSPFSYEQYF | TGCAGTGCTAGTTTATCCCCATTTTCCTACGAGCAGTACTTC
many | TRBJ1-5 | . | TRBV6-5 | CASRTREGNQPQHF | TGTGCCAGCAGGACCAGGGAGGGCAATCAGCCCCAGCATTTT
. | TRBJ2-7 | TRBD1 | TRBV7-6 | CASSPGQGMDEQYF | TGTGCCAGCAGCCCGGGACAGGGAATGGACGAGCAGTACTTC
. | TRBJ2-1 | . | TRBV6-1 | CASNRGNEQFF | TGTGCCAGCAACCGCGGCAATGAGCAGTTCTTC
. | TRBJ1-5 | TRBD1 | TRBV5-5 | CASSLVGGDNYQPQHF | TGTGCCAGCAGCTTGGTAGGGGGCGACAACTATCAGCCCCAGCATTTT
. | TRBJ1-2 | . | TRBV12-3/TRBV12-4 | CASSKQGYYYTF | TGTGCCAGCAGTAAACAGGGTTACTACTACACCTTC
. | TRBJ2-3 | . | TRBV28 | CASSLLSLSTDTQYF | TGTGCCAGCAGTTTATTGAGTCTGAGCACAGATACGCAGTATTTT
medium-sized | TRBJ1-2 | . | TRBV20-1 | CSARDRGYGYTF | TGCAGTGCTAGAGATAGGGGCTATGGCTACACCTTC
. | TRBJ2-2 | TRBD2 | TRBV28 | CASSGQTRTSGPGELFF | TGTGCCAGCAGTGGCCAGACCAGGACTAGTGGCCCCGGGGAGCTGTTTTTT
. | TRBJ1-5 | . | TRBV20-1 | CSAREAYNQPQHF | TGCAGTGCTAGAGAGGCCTACAATCAGCCCCAGCATTTT
. | TRBJ2-2 | . | TRBV7-3 | CASSLSETGELFF | TGTGCTAGCAGCTTAAGTGAAACCGGGGAGCTGTTTTTT
many | TRBJ1-2 | . | TRBV6-5 | CASSYDGGYGYTF | TGTGCCAGCAGTTACGACGGGGGGTATGGCTACACCTTC
. | TRBJ2-7 | . | TRBV2 | CASSDGVRYEQYF | TGTGCTAGCAGTGACGGGGTGCGGTACGAGCAGTACTTC
. | TRBJ2-7 | . | TRBV6-6 | CASSRRAGASYEQYF | TGTGCCAGCAGCCGAAGGGCGGGGGCCTCCTACGAGCAGTACTTC
. | TRBJ2-3 | . | TRBV20-1 | CSADLTDTQYF | TGCAGTGCCGATCTGACAGATACGCAGTATTTT
medium-sized | TRBJ2-7 | . | TRBV7-8 | CASSLLPSYEQYF | TGTGCCAGCAGCTTGCTGCCCTCCTACGAGCAGTACTTC
. | TRBJ2-5 | . | TRBV27 | CASSDLEGRKTQYF | TGTGCCAGCAGTGACCTTGAAGGGAGGAAGACCCAGTACTTC
. | TRBJ2-1 | . | TRBV5-5 | CASSLGASLEQFF | TGTGCCAGCAGCTTGGGGGCGTCTCTTGAGCAGTTCTTC
. | TRBJ1-6 | . | TRBV20-1 | CSARGAGPSSPLHF | TGCAGTGCTAGGGGGGCAGGACCCAGTTCACCCCTCCACTTT
. | TRBJ2-1 | . | TRBV12-3/TRBV12-4 | CASRGPGPQNEQFF | TGTGCCAGCAGGGGACCCGGGCCTCAGAATGAGCAGTTCTTC
. | TRBJ2-7 | . | TRBV12-3/TRBV12-4 | CASSLSGLDEQYF | TGTGCCAGCAGTTTGTCAGGGTTAGACGAGCAGTACTTC
. | TRBJ1-6 | TRBD1 | TRBV20-1 | CSARTDRGNSPLHF | TGCAGTGCTAGGACAGACAGGGGTAATTCACCCCTCCACTTT
. | TRBJ2-3 | TRBD2 | TRBV11-3 | CTSNSRLAPDTQYF | TGTACCAGCAACTCCCGACTAGCTCCAGATACGCAGTATTTT
. | TRBJ2-3 | . | TRBV7-8 | CASNREWVTDTQYF | TGTGCCAGCAACCGGGAGTGGGTCACAGATACGCAGTATTTT
. | TRBJ2-7 | . | TRBV6-1 | CASSEAKQSSYEQYF | TGTGCCAGCAGTGAAGCCAAACAGAGCTCCTACGAGCAGTACTTC
. | TRBJ1-2 | . | TRBV15 | CATSTGTQINYGYTF | TGTGCCACCAGCACCGGGACACAGATTAACTATGGCTACACCTTC
. | TRBJ2-7 | TRBD1 | TRBV4-1 | CASSHRQGWEQYF | TGCGCCAGCAGCCACCGACAGGGGTGGGAGCAGTACTTC
. | TRBJ2-2 | . | TRBV7-9 | CASQKQGELFF | TGTGCCAGCCAAAAGCAAGGGGAGCTGTTTTTT
many | TRBJ2-5 | TRBD2 | TRBV13 | CASSHKTSGYQETQYF | TGTGCCAGCAGCCATAAGACTAGCGGGTACCAAGAGACCCAGTACTTC
. | TRBJ2-3 | . | TRBV6-1 | CASRHNRDTQYF | TGTGCCAGCAGGCACAATAGAGATACGCAGTATTTT
few | TRBJ2-3 | . | TRBV7-9 | CASSYPTATSTDTQYF | TGTGCCAGCAGCTACCCGACAGCGACTAGCACAGATACGCAGTATTTT
. | TRBJ2-2 | . | TRBV6-5 | CASSYSGGGELFF | TGTGCCAGCAGTTACTCGGGTGGCGGGGAGCTGTTTTTT
. | TRBJ1-3 | . | TRBV15 | CATSREGVGVTGNTIYF | TGTGCCACCAGCAGAGAGGGGGTAGGAGTAACTGGAAACACCATATATTTT
once | TRBJ2-3 | TRBD2 | TRBV4-1 | CASSLTGLAGGPADTQYF | TGCGCCAGCAGCCTGACGGGACTAGCGGGAGGGCCTGCAGATACGCAGTATTTT
many | TRBJ2-1 | . | TRBV6-5 | CASSYGSGVGYNEQFF | TGTGCCAGCAGTTACGGGTCGGGAGTGGGGTACAATGAGCAGTTCTTC
. | TRBJ1-4 | . | TRBV5-1 | CASSSTTGTNEKLFF | TGCGCCAGCAGCTCCACGACAGGTACTAATGAAAAACTGTTTTTT
. | TRBJ2-3 | . | TRBV6-1 | CASSRTYTDTQYF | TGTGCCAGCAGTCGGACCTACACAGATACGCAGTATTTT
many | TRBJ2-3 | . | TRBV2 | CASSKGLDTDTQYF | TGTGCCAGCAGTAAAGGTCTTGACACAGATACGCAGTATTTT